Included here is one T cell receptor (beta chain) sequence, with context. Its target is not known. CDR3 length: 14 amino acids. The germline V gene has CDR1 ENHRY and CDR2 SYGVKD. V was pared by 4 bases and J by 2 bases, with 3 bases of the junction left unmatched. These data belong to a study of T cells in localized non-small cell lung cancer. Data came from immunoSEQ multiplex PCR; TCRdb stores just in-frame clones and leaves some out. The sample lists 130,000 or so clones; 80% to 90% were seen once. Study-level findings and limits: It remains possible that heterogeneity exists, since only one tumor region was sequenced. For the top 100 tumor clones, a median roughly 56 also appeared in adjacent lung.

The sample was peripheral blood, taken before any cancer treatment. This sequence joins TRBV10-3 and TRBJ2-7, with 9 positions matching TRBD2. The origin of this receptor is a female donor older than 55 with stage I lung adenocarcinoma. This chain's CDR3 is CAISGSGRTYEQYF. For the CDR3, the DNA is TGTGCCATCAGTGGTAGCGGGAGAACCTACGAGCAGTACTTC.